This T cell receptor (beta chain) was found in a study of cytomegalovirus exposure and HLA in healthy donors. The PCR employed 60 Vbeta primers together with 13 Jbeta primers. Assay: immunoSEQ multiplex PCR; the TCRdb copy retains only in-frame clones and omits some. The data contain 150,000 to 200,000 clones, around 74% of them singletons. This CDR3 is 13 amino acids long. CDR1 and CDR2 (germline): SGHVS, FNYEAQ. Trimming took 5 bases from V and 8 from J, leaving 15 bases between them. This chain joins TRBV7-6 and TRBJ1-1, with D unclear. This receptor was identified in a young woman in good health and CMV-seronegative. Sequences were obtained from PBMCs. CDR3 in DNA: TGTGCCAGCAGCCCTGGAAGGGAGGGAGAAGCTTTCTTT. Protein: CASSPGREGEAFF.